These 26 T cell receptor beta chains originate from one sample sequenced in a study of cytotoxic CD8 clonotypes in ibrutinib-treated CLL. Clones were sequenced by immunoSEQ multiplex PCR, and TCRdb holds only the in-frame ones, with some missing. Found here are 45,000 to 50,000 clones, approximately 51% of them singletons; the top ten hold over 25%. The starting material was PBMCs, obtained after 12 months of ibrutinib treatment. The receptors were sampled from a human donor with chronic lymphocytic leukemia.

In DNA, the CDR3 is TGTGCCAGTAGTGAGGGGCGGACGTGGGGCGAGACCCAGTACTTC. As protein: CASSEGRTWGETQYF. This chain connects TRBV19 to TRBJ2-5; possibly TRBD1 or TRBD2 for D (5 bases each). Germline lookup yields CDR1 LNHDA and CDR2 SQIVND (reference sequence). CDR3 length: 15 residues. Trimming shortened V by 5 bases and J by 5 bases, and 18 bases separated the two germline ends.

Only a few counts were recorded for this clone. The CDR3 sequence: CASRMGGPNSPLHF. DNA for the CDR3: TGTGCCAGCAGGATGGGAGGGCCTAATTCACCCCTCCACTTT. This chain joins TRBV7-8 and TRBJ1-6; D remains ambiguous. V lost 6 bases and J 6 bases, leaving 12 bases between the germline ends. The V gene's germline CDR1 is SGHVS and CDR2 FQNEAQ. The CDR3 has 14 amino acids.

This clone was seen a few times. This chain joins TRBV6-6 and TRBJ1-1; D is unresolved. The germline V and J ends were trimmed by 4 bases and 0 bases, with 12 bases remaining between them. The V gene's germline CDR1 is MNHNY and CDR2 SVGAGI (reference sequence). This CDR3 is built from 15 residues. The CDR3 protein is CASSSSQIMNTEAFF. The CDR3 DNA is TGTGCCAGCAGTTCCTCACAGATCATGAACACTGAAGCTTTCTTT.

The chain employs TRBV11-3 and TRBJ2-7, with D possibly TRBD2 on 5 matching bases. Germline values: CDR1 SGHNT, CDR2 YENEEA. This CDR3 contains 15 residues. V shed 3 bases and J shed 7 bases, with 19 bases lying between them. CDR3 nucleotide sequence: TGTGCCAGCAGCTTTACTAGGACTCCCGGTGGTGAGCAGTACTTC. It yields the protein CASSFTRTPGGEQYF.

This sequence joins TRBV4-1 and TRBJ2-5; unclear D gene. This CDR3 region has 14 residues. Trimming removed 2 bases at V and 0 bases at J, with 7 bases between. Germline loops: CDR1 MGHRA, CDR2 YSYEKL. As DNA, the CDR3 is TGCGCCAGCAGCCAAAGACCTAACCAAGAGACCCAGTACTTC. Its protein is CASSQRPNQETQYF.

This rearrangement joins TRBV5-4 to TRBJ2-7; TRBD2 is a possible D gene (6 bases). Germline assignment: CDR1 SGHNT and CDR2 YYREEE (reference sequence). CDR3 size: 12 residues. V was cut by 3 bases and J by 4 bases, with 8 bases left in between. In nucleotides, the CDR3 is TGTGCCAGCAGCTGGGGAGGTTACGAGCAGTACTTC. This sequence encodes CASSWGGYEQYF. The variable domain in full, with the rest retrieved from reference TRBV5-4 and TRBJ2-7, is ETGVTQSPTHLIKTRGQQVTLRCSSQSGHNTVSWYQQALGQGPQFIFQYYREEENGRGNFPPRFSGLQFPNYSSELNVNALELDDSALYLCASSWGGYEQYFGPGTRLTVT.

This clone has only one observation. The gene calls are TRBV15 and TRBJ2-7, with 8 bases identical to TRBD1. This CDR3 is built from 15 residues. Germline V gene data show CDR1 as LNHNV and CDR2 as YYDKDF (reference sequence). V lost 1 base, J lost 5 bases, and 7 bases stayed unmatched. The DNA of the CDR3 is TGTGCCACCAGCAGAGGGACAGGGATAGGAAACGAGCAGTACTTC. It translates to CATSRGTGIGNEQYF.

This clone was found a few times. This chain connects TRBV7-6 to TRBJ1-1; weak D call: TRBD1 (5 bases). CDR1 and CDR2 from the germline V gene are SGHVS and FNYEAQ. Trimming removed 7 bases from V and 1 base from J, with 16 bases in between. The CDR3 totals 15 residues. CDR3 nucleotides: TGTGCCAGCACGGTGCAGGGACCGGGGAACACTGAAGCTTTCTTT. Translated, it gives CASTVQGPGNTEAFF.

A note on this clone: Other DNA sequences in this specimen translate into the identical CDR3. The CDR3 DNA reads as TGTGCCAGCAGTAGGGGTTTCGAAGAGACCCAGTACTTC. This translates into CASSRGFEETQYF. J is TRBJ2-5 and V is TRBV27, with TRBD1 as a possible D gene (5 bases). V lost 5 bases to trimming and J lost 3 bases, with 10 bases between them. This CDR3 spans 13 amino acids. Germline V gives CDR1 MNHEY, CDR2 SMNVEV (reference sequence).

This clone appeared many times. This chain joins TRBV5-1 and TRBJ2-5; TRBD2 is a possible D gene (5 bases). The CDR3 extends over 13 amino acids. Trimming took off 1 base at V and 3 bases at J, with 7 bases between the two ends. Germline CDR1 reads SGHRS; CDR2 reads YFSETQ. The DNA of the CDR3 is TGCGCCAGCAGCTTGTGGGGAGAAGAGACCCAGTACTTC. This translates into CASSLWGEETQYF.

This clone appeared once. V is TRBV5-1 and J is TRBJ1-4; 8 bases align to TRBD1. The germline V gene has CDR1 SGHRS and CDR2 YFSETQ. There are 16 residues in the CDR3. The trim removed 3 bases at V and 8 bases at J, leaving 12 bases unmatched. The CDR3 DNA reads as TGCGCCAGCAGCTCGCAAGGACAGGGCGGAGGGGAAAAACTGTTTTTT. Translated, it gives CASSSQGQGGGEKLFF.

This chain joins TRBV15 and TRBJ1-5; D is unresolved. V was clipped by 4 bases and J by 3 bases, with 7 bases between them. The CDR3 is 13 residues long. Germline V gene data show CDR1 as LNHNV and CDR2 as YYDKDF (reference sequence). CDR3 coding DNA: TGTGCCACCAGCATTAGAGACAATCAGCCCCAGCATTTT. Protein product: CATSIRDNQPQHF.

This clone turned up a few times. The genes are TRBV2 and TRBJ2-2, with unresolved D. The CDR3 totals 14 residues. Germline CDR1 is SNHLY and CDR2 is FYNNEI. V was pared by 1 base and J by 3 bases, with 6 bases between. CDR3 protein: CASSEDFYTGELFF. The CDR3 nucleotides are TGTGCCAGCAGTGAAGACTTTTACACCGGGGAGCTGTTTTTT.

The chain links TRBV9 to TRBJ2-3, with D unclear. This CDR3 is 15 amino acids long. V dropped 0 bases and J dropped 1 base, with 9 bases sitting between them. From germline, CDR1 is SGDLS and CDR2 YYNGEE. The CDR3 DNA reads TGTGCCAGCAGCGTAGCCGCCGTTGGCACAGATACGCAGTATTTT. Translation: CASSVAAVGTDTQYF.

V and J are TRBV28 and TRBJ1-5; D call uncertain. Germline V gene lookup returns CDR1 MDHEN and CDR2 SYDVKM. V shed 6 bases and J shed 0 bases, with 12 bases lying between them. The CDR3 runs to 15 residues. In DNA form, the CDR3 reads TGTGCCAGCAGCCTTAGGTGGGTTAGCAATCAGCCCCAGCATTTT. Translation gives CASSLRWVSNQPQHF.

This clone was seen just once. The chain uses TRBV11-2 and TRBJ2-1; D is possibly TRBD1 or TRBD2 (5 bases each). Trimming cost V 3 bases and J 5 bases, with 14 bases left between them. Germline loops: CDR1 SGHAT, CDR2 FQNNGV. This CDR3 comprises 15 residues. CDR3 bases: TGTGCCAGCAGCTTGCGACAGCGGTTGGACAATGAGCAGTTCTTC. This translates into CASSLRQRLDNEQFF.

The V and J genes are TRBV30 and TRBJ2-7; perhaps TRBD2 as D (5 bases). The CDR3 contains 12 residues. Germline V lookup: CDR1 GTSNPN, CDR2 SVGIG (reference sequence). V was pared by 7 bases and J by 2 bases, with 12 bases between. The CDR3 sequence: CAYRDGAYEQYF. As DNA, the CDR3 is TGTGCCTACCGGGATGGGGCCTACGAGCAGTACTTC.

This chain joins TRBV27 and TRBJ2-3, with D possibly TRBD1 on 6 matching bases. The CDR3 consists of 16 residues. The germline V gene has CDR1 MNHEY and CDR2 SMNVEV (reference sequence). V gave up 5 bases and J gave up 2 bases, with 17 bases separating them. The chain's CDR3 is CASSRLSGHYTDTQYF. The CDR3 nucleotides read TGTGCCAGCAGTCGCCTATCGGGACACTACACAGATACGCAGTATTTT.

The table lists this clone with many counts. The rearrangement uses TRBV6-4 and TRBJ2-3, with a weak D call TRBD2 (6 bases). Germline CDR1 and CDR2: MRHNA and SNTAGT. With 3 bases removed from V and 0 bases from J, the gap between germline ends came to 7 bases. The CDR3 is made up of 14 amino acids. In DNA, the CDR3 is TGTGCCAGCAGTGAAAGCGGGAGCACAGATACGCAGTATTTT. It is translated as CASSESGSTDTQYF.

CDR3 in DNA: TGCGCCAGCAGCCAAGATCTATTGCGGGAGCTCGGTGAGACCCAGTACTTC. Its translation is CASSQDLLRELGETQYF. This chain joins TRBV4-1 and TRBJ2-5; 7 nucleotides line up with TRBD2. This CDR3 has 17 amino acids. The germline V gene encodes CDR1 MGHRA and CDR2 YSYEKL. V lost 0 bases, J lost 5 bases, and 12 bases stayed unmatched.

This rearrangement joins TRBV5-4 to TRBJ1-1; D gene unclear. Trimming removed 0 bases at V and 0 bases at J, with 6 bases between. The CDR3 is 14 amino acids. From germline, CDR1 is SGHNT and CDR2 YYREEE (reference sequence). CDR3 DNA sequence: TGTGCCAGCAGCTTGGAGCGGATGAACACTGAAGCTTTCTTT. It is translated as CASSLERMNTEAFF.

This chain links TRBV5-6 with TRBJ2-6, with no clear D. V was trimmed by 2 bases and J by 2 bases, leaving 8 bases between them. Germline CDR1 reads SGHDT; CDR2 reads YYEEEE. This CDR3 contains 15 residues. CDR3 in DNA: TGTGCCAGCAGCTTACCGGGCGCTGGGGCCAACGTCCTGACTTTC. This gives the protein CASSLPGAGANVLTF.

The chain employs TRBV19 and TRBJ2-2, with D possibly TRBD2 on 6 matching bases. With 7 bases removed from V and 4 bases from J, the gap between germline ends came to 13 bases. The V gene's germline CDR1 is LNHDA and CDR2 SQIVND (reference sequence). There are 14 residues in the CDR3. The DNA for the CDR3 is TGTGCCAGTACCTTCGTCGGGGGCACCGGGGAGCTGTTTTTT. This translates into CASTFVGGTGELFF.

The chain combines TRBV5-4 with TRBJ2-2; 9 positions agree with TRBD2. With 4 bases clipped from V and 5 bases from J, the junction kept 12 bases outside the gene matches. CDR3 length: 17 amino acids. Germline lookup yields CDR1 SGHNT and CDR2 YYREEE (reference sequence). The CDR3 coding sequence is TGTGCCAGCAGCCCCCCTCGGGTAGCGGGAGCGACCGGGGAGCTGTTTTTT. It yields the protein CASSPPRVAGATGELFF.

Written as DNA, the CDR3 is TGTGCCAGCAGCCCCGGGGTCAACACTGAAGCTTTCTTT. As protein: CASSPGVNTEAFF. The V gene is TRBV4-2, the J gene TRBJ1-1; D call uncertain. The germline V gene has CDR1 LGHNA and CDR2 YNFKEQ. The CDR3 loop spans 13 amino acids. Trimming stripped 4 bases from V and 2 bases from J, with 8 bases between.

The chain employs TRBV5-1 and TRBJ2-5; maybe TRBD1 (5 bases). Germline values: CDR1 SGHRS, CDR2 YFSETQ. V was pared by 4 bases and J by 4 bases, with 14 bases between. This CDR3 spans 14 amino acids. The DNA for the CDR3 is TGCGCCAGCAGCCTCTCACTCCAGGGAGAGACCCAGTACTTC. Protein product: CASSLSLQGETQYF.